Following are 3 T cell receptor beta chains from one sample sequenced in a study of immune characterization of retroperitoneal liposarcoma (dated by TCRdb to between 2017 and 2020). Library preparation employed PCR. The listed sequencing device is NextSeq 500. The public reads were reprocessed in TCRdb via fastp at Q25 and MiXCR, keeping in-frame beta chains. Each record represents a unique CDR3 protein, reported with the most common genes and DNA among its rows. Present in this sample are about 10,000 distinct CDR3 sequences, roughly 29% of which were seen just once. The top ten clones comprise roughly 9.5% of the sample. Source material: tumor tissue. Receptors originate from a female donor with retroperitoneal liposarcoma.

CDR3 loop: CASSLVGQTRGGYTF. CDR3 bases: TGTGCCAGCAGTTTAGTGGGACAGACACGCGGGGGCTACACCTTC. The V call is TRBV27, the J call TRBJ1-2; 7 bases match TRBD1. Germline V gene lookup returns CDR1 MNHEY and CDR2 SMNVEV (reference sequence). J lost 8 bases, V lost 2 bases, and 11 bases had no gene match. This CDR3 has 15 residues.

The chain carries TRBV6-6 and TRBJ2-5, with D perhaps matching TRBD2 (5 bases). The J call is in doubt because the DNA end fits TRBJ2-1 better. CDR1 is MNHNY and CDR2 is SVGAGI in the germline V gene (reference sequence). CDR3 length: 14 amino acids. The CDR3 spells CASSRTLGSNEQFF. The DNA of the CDR3 is TGTGCCAGCAGCCGGACTTTGGGGTCCAATGAGCAGTTCTTC.

This clonotype has at least ten counts. The rearrangement joins TRBV12-3 or TRBV12-4 to TRBJ2-1, with 10 positions matching TRBD2. The CDR3 runs to 15 residues. Losses at the gene ends were 4 bases for V and 8 bases for J; bases not matched to a gene: 8. The DNA of the CDR3 is TGTGCCAGCAGTTCCGAGCGGGGGGGGGGCGATGAGCAGTTCTTC. Translating gives CASSSERGGGDEQFF.